This passage covers 21 T cell receptor beta chains from one sample sequenced in a study of Graves' ophthalmopathy and Graves' hyperthyroidism. Scientists amplified the TCR beta CDR3 regions from RNA transcripts. RT-PCR with HTBI primers came first, then second-round multiplex PCR. TCRdb re-called the multiplex PCR reads with MiXCR, one entry per CDR3 protein. The table lists hundreds of thousands of distinct CDR3 sequences, roughly 40% of them singletons. What was sequenced was peripheral blood. These TCRs come from an adult man with Graves' ophthalmopathy.

V usage is TRBV2 and J usage is TRBJ2-7; 7 bases line up with TRBD1. Germline assignment: CDR1 SNHLY and CDR2 FYNNEI. The ends lost 4 bases at V and 3 bases at J; junction bases unmatched: 6. This CDR3 has 14 amino acids. The CDR3 loop is CASSATGYGYEQYF. CDR3 nucleotide sequence: TGTGCCAGCAGTGCGACAGGGTATGGCTACGAGCAGTACTTC.

This chain joins TRBV5-5 and TRBJ1-6, with 8 bases fitting TRBD1. The length of the CDR3 is 15 residues. J was trimmed by 5 bases and V by 3 bases; bases with no gene match: 4. Germline CDR1 reads SGHKS; CDR2 reads YYEKEE (reference sequence). CDR3 in DNA: TGTGCCAGCAGCTGGACAGGGAGGGATAATTCACCCCTCCACTTT. This translates into CASSWTGRDNSPLHF.

This clonotype was seen ten or more times. The J gene is TRBJ1-6, the V gene TRBV7-9, with TRBD1 as a possible D gene (5 bases). With 1 base removed from V and 10 bases from J, the gap between germline ends came to 11 bases. The CDR3 totals 14 residues. Germline-derived CDR1 and CDR2 are SEHNR and FQNEAQ (reference sequence). The CDR3 sequence is CASSLDPGLSPLHF. CDR3 DNA sequence: TGTGCCAGCAGCTTAGATCCAGGGTTGTCACCCCTCCACTTT.

In its sample, this clonotype was seen many times. The chain couples TRBV10-3 to TRBJ2-5; 10 nucleotides line up with TRBD2. The junction had 5 bases not matched to a gene; V was cut back by 3 bases and J by 1 base. The CDR3 has 16 residues. Looked up from germline, CDR1 is ENHRY and CDR2 is SYGVKD. CDR3 coding DNA: TGTGCCATCAGTGACGGAGCGGGGGGGAGCCAAGAGACCCAGTACTTC. Amino acids: CAISDGAGGSQETQYF.

This clonotype was seen a few times. The genes are TRBV7-8 and TRBJ2-5; weak D call: TRBD1 (6 bases). V dropped 5 bases and J dropped 4 bases, with 26 bases sitting between them. The CDR3 spans 18 residues. The germline V gene has CDR1 SGHVS and CDR2 FQNEAQ. The CDR3: CASSPIAERGRSRETQYF. CDR3 sequence (DNA): TGTGCCAGCAGCCCCATCGCGGAGAGGGGGAGATCGAGAGAGACCCAGTACTTC.

This clonotype was recorded at least ten times. The rearrangement joins TRBV7-9 to TRBJ2-5; D gene uncertain. Trimming shortened V by 2 bases and J by 4 bases, and 17 bases separated the two germline ends. The CDR3 covers 16 residues. CDR1 and CDR2 (germline): SEHNR, FQNEAQ (reference sequence). This chain's CDR3 is CASSLTQDRFVETQYF. The CDR3, as DNA: TGTGCCAGCAGCTTAACCCAAGACCGTTTCGTAGAGACCCAGTACTTC. Full variable domain (remainder filled in from reference TRBV7-9 and TRBJ2-5): DTGVSQNPRHKITKRGQNVTFRCDPISEHNRLYWYRQTLGQGPEFLTYFQNEAQLEKSRLLSDRFSAERPKGSFSTLEIQRTEQGDSAMYLCASSLTQDRFVETQYFGPGTRLLVL.

The genes are TRBV29-1 and TRBJ1-2; D is unresolved. In germline, CDR1 is SQVTM, CDR2 ANQGSEA. V was clipped by 3 bases and J by 7 bases, with 6 bases between them. This CDR3 is built from 10 residues. The CDR3 bases are TGCAGCGTTGAGGGCCGTGGCTACACCTTC. This translates into CSVEGRGYTF.

This chain joins TRBV5-6 and TRBJ2-7; TRBD1 matches at 7 bases. The length of the CDR3 is 15 residues. Trimming removed 4 bases from V and 2 bases from J; junction bases left unmatched: 9. Per the germline V gene, CDR1 is SGHDT and CDR2 is YYEEEE. CDR3 sequence: CASSQEGAGTYEQYF. As DNA, the CDR3 is TGTGCCAGCAGCCAAGAGGGGGCCGGGACCTACGAGCAGTACTTC.

Here the CDR3 reads CASSPRGRSDEQYF. The CDR3 region has the DNA TGTGCCAGCAGCCCCCGCGGGAGATCCGACGAGCAGTACTTC. The chain has TRBV9 and TRBJ2-7, with TRBD2 identical over 7 bases. Trimming took 4 bases from V and 5 from J; bases not matched to a gene: 9. The CDR3 sequence is 14 residues long. CDR1 is SGDLS and CDR2 is YYNGEE in the germline V gene.

For this clonotype: Compared with germline, one end of the junction differs, possibly owing to a read error. The V gene is TRBV10-3, the J gene TRBJ1-2; D is possibly TRBD1 (6 bases). This CDR3 is built from 15 residues. Looked up from germline, CDR1 is ENHRY and CDR2 is SYGVKD. The CDR3 sequence: CASSYSTVGGDGYTF. CDR3 DNA sequence: TGTGCCAGCAGTTACTCGACGGTCGGGGGCGATGGCTACACCTTC.

This clonotype was counted ten times or more. The rearrangement uses TRBV7-8 and TRBJ2-7; 13 bases align to TRBD2. The germline V gene encodes CDR1 SGHVS and CDR2 FQNEAQ. The V and J ends lost 6 bases and 3 bases, in that order; junction bases with no gene match: 2. This CDR3 has 14 amino acids. CDR3 coding DNA: TGTGCCAGCAGTTGGACTAGCGGGAGCTACGAGCAGTACTTC. Encoded protein: CASSWTSGSYEQYF.

Points on this clonotype: A junction end diverges from the germline sequence, so it may reflect a read error. V gene TRBV11-2 combines with J gene TRBJ1-3; D not certain. CDR3 length: 13 amino acids. The germline V gene encodes CDR1 SGHAT and CDR2 FQNNGV. The chain's CDR3 is CASSFGSGSTIYF. CDR3 DNA sequence: TGTGCCAGCAGCTTTGGCTCTGGAAGCACCATATATTTT.

The chain joins TRBV28 to TRBJ1-1, with TRBD1 identical over 7 bases. CDR1 MDHEN and CDR2 SYDVKM come from the germline V gene. V lost 1 base and J lost 4; bases outside the gene matches: 3. The CDR3 is 14 residues long. CDR3 DNA sequence: TGTGCCAGCAGTTTATTCGCAGGGGGCACTGAAGCTTTCTTT. Translating gives CASSLFAGGTEAFF.

The rearrangement uses TRBV15 and TRBJ1-5; TRBD1 is a possible D gene (6 bases). The CDR3 contains 14 residues. The V gene's germline CDR1 is LNHNV and CDR2 YYDKDF (reference sequence). With 5 bases removed from V and 4 bases from J, the gap between germline ends came to 12 bases. Here the CDR3 reads CATSGRGGNQPQHF. In DNA, the CDR3 is TGTGCCACCAGCGGAAGGGGGGGAAATCAGCCCCAGCATTTT. The full variable domain, with the rest looked up from reference TRBV15 and TRBJ1-5, is DAMVIQNPRYQVTQFGKPVTLSCSQTLNHNVMYWYQQKSSQAPKLLFHYYDKDFNNEADTPDNFQSRRPNTSFCFLDIRSPGLGDTAMYLCATSGRGGNQPQHFGDGTRLSIL.

The chain is built from TRBV29-1 and TRBJ2-5, with 8 bases that match TRBD2. Per the germline V gene, CDR1 is SQVTM and CDR2 is ANQGSEA. CDR3 length: 13 residues. The V segment lost 4 bases and the J segment 6 bases; nucleotides outside the gene matches: 7. CDR3 DNA: TGCAGCGTTGGCGGACTAGCTGCGAAGACCCAGTACTTC. This translates into CSVGGLAAKTQYF.

The chain is built from TRBV9 and TRBJ2-3; 13 bases are shared with TRBD2. This CDR3 has 17 residues. From germline, CDR1 is SGDLS and CDR2 YYNGEE. The junction had 10 bases not matched to a gene; V was cut back by 3 bases and J by 6 bases. CDR3 DNA: TGTGCCAGCAGCGGTGAAGGGACTAGCGGGGACCTGGATACGCAGTATTTT. This gives the protein CASSGEGTSGDLDTQYF.

The chain joins TRBV7-9 to TRBJ2-7, with D perhaps being TRBD1 or TRBD2 (5 bases each). Germline CDR1 and CDR2: SEHNR and FQNEAQ (reference sequence). Trimming left V 1 base short and J 1 base short, with 23 bases between. CDR3 size: 19 residues. The CDR3 bases are TGTGCCAGCAGCTTAGTAGTGGTTCGGGGTAGAGGGGCATCCTACGAGCAGTACTTC. This sequence encodes CASSLVVVRGRGASYEQYF.

Worth noting for this clonotype: This may stem from a read error, because a much larger clone lies one nucleotide away. The J gene is TRBJ1-5, the V gene TRBV19; D unresolved. V dropped 3 bases and J dropped 0 bases, with 6 bases sitting between them. The CDR3 has 14 residues. Germline-derived CDR1 and CDR2 are LNHDA and SQIVND (reference sequence). This CDR3 reads CASSMMDSNQPQHF. The CDR3 DNA is TGTGCCAGTAGTATGATGGATAGCAATCAGCCCCAGCATTTT.

This clonotype was seen more than once but under ten times. The chain has TRBV10-3 and TRBJ1-2; 9 nucleotides match TRBD1. This CDR3 is 15 amino acids long. The trim removed 10 bases at V and 0 bases at J, leaving 9 bases unmatched. Germline CDR1 ENHRY, CDR2 SYGVKD. The CDR3 DNA reads as TGTGCCAGATCAATCCGGGACAGGGCTAACTATGGCTACACCTTC. It is translated as CARSIRDRANYGYTF.

The chain links TRBV25-1 to TRBJ1-3, with D perhaps TRBD1 (5 bases). V lost 4 bases and J lost 6, with 13 bases in between. In germline, CDR1 is MGHDK, CDR2 SYGVNS. The CDR3 is 14 residues long. The CDR3 reads CASSARGIENTIYF. In DNA form, the CDR3 reads TGTGCCAGCAGTGCGCGGGGGATTGAAAACACCATATATTTT.

The sample holds a few counts of this clonotype. The junction departs from germline at one end; a sequencing error may be responsible. J is TRBJ2-5 and V is TRBV10-3; D is possibly TRBD1 or TRBD2 (5 bases each). The germline CDR1 and CDR2 sequences are ENHRY and SYGVKD. There are 13 residues in the CDR3. The CDR3 nucleotides read TGTGCCAGCAGTTACGTCGGGGCTGAGACCCAGTACTTC. It encodes CASSYVGAETQYF.